The sequence of this T cell receptor (beta chain) was determined in a study of shared clonotypes between healthy human individuals. As for the study in general: The donors, two women and a few men, were aged 18 to 49. Overall study results and limits: Among a few donors, roughly 5.4% of naive CD4 clonotypes were found in common.

CD45RO-negative cells were positively selected for CCR7, leaving out terminally differentiated effector memory CD45RA+ cells. Sequencing used immunoSEQ multiplex PCR; TCRdb keeps in-frame clones, though not all of them. Of some 2,100,000 clones in the sample, more than 85% were seen once. CDR1 and CDR2 from the germline V gene are SGHTA and FQGTGA. The CDR3 is 15 amino acids. J was trimmed by 2 bases and V by 1 base; bases with no gene match: 3. Worth noting for this clone: The antigen is not known. Other DNA sequences within the sample encode an identical CDR3.

Sequenced sample: naive CD8+ T cells from PBMCs. The sequence came from a young man in good health. Some clones in this sample may be carry-over from other donors' samples. The rearrangement links TRBV7-3 to TRBJ2-7, with 9 nucleotides matching TRBD2. The CDR3 protein is CASSLIAGGPYEQYF. The DNA for the CDR3 is TGTGCCAGCAGCTTAATTGCGGGAGGGCCCTACGAGCAGTACTTC.